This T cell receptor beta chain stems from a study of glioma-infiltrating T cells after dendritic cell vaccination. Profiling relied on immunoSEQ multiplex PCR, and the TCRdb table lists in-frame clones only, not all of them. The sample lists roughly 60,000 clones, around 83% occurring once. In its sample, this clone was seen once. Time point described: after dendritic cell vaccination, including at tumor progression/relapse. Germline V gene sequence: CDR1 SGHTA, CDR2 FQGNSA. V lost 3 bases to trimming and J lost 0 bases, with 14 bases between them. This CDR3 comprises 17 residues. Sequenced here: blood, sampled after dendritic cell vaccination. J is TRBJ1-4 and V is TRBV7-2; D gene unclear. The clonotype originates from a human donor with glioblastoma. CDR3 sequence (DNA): TGTGCCAGCAGCTTTGGAAGTGCGGCAGCAACTAATGAAAAACTGTTTTTT. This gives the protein CASSFGSAAATNEKLFF.